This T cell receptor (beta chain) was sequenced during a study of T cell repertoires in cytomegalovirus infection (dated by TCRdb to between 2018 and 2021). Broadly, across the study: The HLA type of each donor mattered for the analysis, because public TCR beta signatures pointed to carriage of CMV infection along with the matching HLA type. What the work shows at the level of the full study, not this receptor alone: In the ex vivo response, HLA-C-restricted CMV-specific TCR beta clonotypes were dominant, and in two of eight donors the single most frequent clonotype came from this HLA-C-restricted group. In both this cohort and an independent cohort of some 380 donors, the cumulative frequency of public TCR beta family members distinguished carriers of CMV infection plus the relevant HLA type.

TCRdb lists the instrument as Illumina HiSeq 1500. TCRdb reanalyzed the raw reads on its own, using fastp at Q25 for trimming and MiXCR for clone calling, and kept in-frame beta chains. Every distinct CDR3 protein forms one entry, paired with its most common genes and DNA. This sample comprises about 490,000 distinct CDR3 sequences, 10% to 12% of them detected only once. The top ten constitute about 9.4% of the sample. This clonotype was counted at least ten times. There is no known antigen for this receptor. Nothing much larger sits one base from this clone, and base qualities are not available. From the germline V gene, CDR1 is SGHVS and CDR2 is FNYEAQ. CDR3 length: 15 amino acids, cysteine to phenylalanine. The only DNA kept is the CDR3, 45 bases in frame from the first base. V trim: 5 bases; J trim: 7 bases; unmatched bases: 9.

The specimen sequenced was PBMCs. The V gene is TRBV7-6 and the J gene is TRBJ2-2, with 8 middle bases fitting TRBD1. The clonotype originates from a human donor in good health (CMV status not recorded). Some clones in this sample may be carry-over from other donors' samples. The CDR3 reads CASSPRSGGIGELFF. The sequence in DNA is TGTGCCAGCAGCCCTCGGTCAGGGGGCATCGGGGAGCTGTTTTTT. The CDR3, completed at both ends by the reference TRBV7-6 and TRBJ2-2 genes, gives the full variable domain GAGVSQSPRYKVTKRGQDVALRCDPISGHVSLYWYRQALGQGPEFLTYFNYEAQQDKSGLPNDRFSAERPEGSISTLTIQRTEQRDSAMYRCASSPRSGGIGELFFGEGSRLTVL.